This is a list of T cell receptor beta chains from one sample in a study of vaccination and CD4 T cells after COVID-19. These TCRs are of unknown antigen specificity. One entry per CDR3 protein results from TCRdb running MiXCR on the PCR reads. The sample has around 14,000 distinct CDR3 sequences; under 60% are singletons. The sequencing sample was made of CD4+ T cells from blood, cultured in vitro. The receptors here all came from a human donor who had recovered from COVID-19. Both conserved end residues are part of each CDR3. D genes are given only for firm matches. Clone size is shown for a subset of rows, as once, few, many or a class of expanded clone.

clone_size	v_call	d_call	j_call	cdr3_nt	cdr3_aa
few	TRBV7-2	.	TRBJ2-5	TGTGCCAGCAGCTTAGTGCTTCAAAACCCCTCAGGGACCCAGTACTTC	CASSLVLQNPSGTQYF
.	TRBV20-1	.	TRBJ2-7	TGCAGTGCTAGCGACCGAGCCTACGAGCAGTACTTC	CSASDRAYEQYF
.	TRBV2	.	TRBJ1-2	TGTGCCAGCAGTGAATCCCCAGGCTATGGCTACACCTTC	CASSESPGYGYTF
.	TRBV24-1	TRBD2	TRBJ2-5	TGTGCCACCGAAGCGGGAGAAGGTTATGGAGAGACCCAGTACTTC	CATEAGEGYGETQYF
.	TRBV12-3/TRBV12-4	TRBD1	TRBJ1-1	TGTGCCAGCAGTCTCGGACAGGGAAGGATACGGAACACTGAAGCTTTCTTT	CASSLGQGRIRNTEAFF
.	TRBV7-2	.	TRBJ2-3	TGTGCCAGCAGCTTAGTCGACTACCCAGGGAGCACAGATACGCAGTATTTT	CASSLVDYPGSTDTQYF
few	TRBV2	.	TRBJ1-5	TGTGCCAGCAGTCGAACGACGGGGAATCAGCCCCAGCATTTT	CASSRTTGNQPQHF
.	TRBV9	TRBD2	TRBJ2-1	TGTGCCAGCAGCGTAGCTAGAAGCGGGGGTTACAATGAGCAGTTCTTC	CASSVARSGGYNEQFF
.	TRBV7-3	.	TRBJ2-3	TGTGCCAGCAGCACCGCGGGGCCTCCTCGAGATACGCAGTATTTT	CASSTAGPPRDTQYF
.	TRBV4-2	.	TRBJ1-1	TGTGCCAGCAGCCAAAGGGTGGGGCTTACTTTTATGAACACTGAAGCTTTCTTT	CASSQRVGLTFMNTEAFF
.	TRBV28	.	TRBJ1-2	TGTGCCAGCAGTTTATGGGCAGGAGGGGATGGCTACACCTTC	CASSLWAGGDGYTF
few	TRBV5-1	.	TRBJ2-1	TGCGCCAGCAGACTCGGAGGAGCTCCCTTGTACAATGAGCAGTTCTTC	CASRLGGAPLYNEQFF
.	TRBV7-2	.	TRBJ2-7	TGTGCCAGCAGCGAGGCTAGCGCCAGCTTATACGAGCAGTACTTC	CASSEASASLYEQYF
once	TRBV28	.	TRBJ1-2	TGTGCCAGCAGTTCCTGGCCCGGCTACACCTTC	CASSSWPGYTF
.	TRBV5-4	TRBD2	TRBJ2-1	TGTGCCAGCAGCCCGGGACTAGGGGTTCGCCAGTTCTTC	CASSPGLGVRQFF
.	TRBV20-1	TRBD1	TRBJ1-2	TGCAGCGGACAGGGAGGGCATGGCTACACCTTC	CSGQGGHGYTF
.	TRBV9	TRBD2	TRBJ2-2	TGTGCCAGCAGCGAGTTTGCGGGAGTAATGGGGGAGCTGTTTTTT	CASSEFAGVMGELFF
.	TRBV7-2	TRBD1	TRBJ2-7	TGTGCCAGCAGCCCACCCCGGGACAGGCGGGAGCAGTACTTC	CASSPPRDRREQYF
.	TRBV7-2	.	TRBJ1-5	TGTGCCAGCAGCTTCGACAGGTATCAGCCCCAGCATTTT	CASSFDRYQPQHF
.	TRBV20-1	.	TRBJ1-1	TGCAGTGCCAAACCCCCGGGGGGCAGGACTGAAGCTTTCTTT	CSAKPPGGRTEAFF
few	TRBV7-3	.	TRBJ2-2	TGTGCCAGCAGCTTAACGGCGGCAGGGAACACCGGGGAGCTGTTTTTT	CASSLTAAGNTGELFF
.	TRBV28	.	TRBJ1-1	TGTGCCAGCAGTTTACTTGGAGCGAACACTGAAGCTTTCTTT	CASSLLGANTEAFF
few	TRBV2	TRBD1	TRBJ1-1	TGTGCCAGCAGGACAGGGCGGGGGACTGAAGCTTTCTTT	CASRTGRGTEAFF
.	TRBV11-2	.	TRBJ2-7	TGTGCCAGCAGCTTGGGACCCGCAGCGTACGAGCAGTACTTC	CASSLGPAAYEQYF
.	TRBV7-9	TRBD1	TRBJ1-2	TGTGCCAGCAGCTTGGCTGACAGGGTGGGCTACACCTTC	CASSLADRVGYTF
.	TRBV18	.	TRBJ1-2	TGTGCCAGCCGATCAGGGGACGGTAACTATGGCTACACCTTC	CASRSGDGNYGYTF
.	TRBV9	.	TRBJ2-6	TGTGCCAGCAGCTCTAGAAAGAGGAGGTCTGGGGCCAACGTCCTGACTTTC	CASSSRKRRSGANVLTF
few	TRBV2	.	TRBJ1-5	TGTGCCAGCAGTGATAGGTCTAGCAATCAGCCCCAGCATTTT	CASSDRSSNQPQHF
.	TRBV7-3	.	TRBJ2-1	TGTGCCAGCAGGGGGGGGACACTCCTGGATGAGCAGTTCTTC	CASRGGTLLDEQFF
large	TRBV5-1	.	TRBJ1-1	TGCGCCAGCAGCTTGAACACCTCTCCCACTGAAGCTTTCTTT	CASSLNTSPTEAFF
.	TRBV7-9	TRBD1	TRBJ1-2	TGTGCCAGCAGCCCCGAGACGACAGGGGGCAGTGGCTACACCTTC	CASSPETTGGSGYTF
.	TRBV12-3/TRBV12-4	.	TRBJ2-3	TGTGCCAGCAGTTATCGGGGGCCTGATCGTGCGCAGTATTTT	CASSYRGPDRAQYF
once	TRBV6-2/TRBV6-3	TRBD1	TRBJ1-2	TGTGCCAGCAGTTACTCGACCGGGACAGCAGGATCCTATGGCTACACCTTC	CASSYSTGTAGSYGYTF
.	TRBV6-1	.	TRBJ2-7	TGTGCCAGCAGCCCCAGCTCCTACGAGCAGTACTTC	CASSPSSYEQYF
few	TRBV15	TRBD1	TRBJ1-2	TGTGCCACCAGCACGACAGGGACTAGGGGCTACACCTTC	CATSTTGTRGYTF
.	TRBV12-3/TRBV12-4	.	TRBJ2-7	TGTGCCAGCAGTCCAGATGCCTACGAGCAGTACTTC	CASSPDAYEQYF
.	TRBV20-1	TRBD2	TRBJ2-5	TGCAGTGCTGACGGACTAGGGGAAGAGACTCAGTACTTC	CSADGLGEETQYF
.	TRBV12-3/TRBV12-4	.	TRBJ1-5	TGTGCCAGCAGGATTGACAGTTCCGATCAGCCCCAGCATTTT	CASRIDSSDQPQHF
.	TRBV6-2/TRBV6-3	.	TRBJ2-1	TGTGCCAGCAGTACCCCCGCGGGCGACGCCTACAATGAGCAGTTCTTC	CASSTPAGDAYNEQFF
.	TRBV6-2/TRBV6-3	TRBD1	TRBJ2-7	TGTGCCAGCAGTAACCGGGACAGGGGATCCTACGAGCAGTACTTC	CASSNRDRGSYEQYF
few	TRBV6-5	.	TRBJ1-5	TGTGCCAGCAGTTACAGGGGCAATCAGCCCCAGCATTTT	CASSYRGNQPQHF
.	TRBV5-4	TRBD2	TRBJ2-3	TGTGCCAGCAGCGTTACTAGCGGGACCACAGATACGCAGTATTTT	CASSVTSGTTDTQYF
.	TRBV12-3/TRBV12-4	TRBD1	TRBJ1-2	TGTGCCAGCAGTTTAGCGATCGACAGGGACTATGGCTACACCTTC	CASSLAIDRDYGYTF
.	TRBV20-1	.	TRBJ2-5	TGCAGTGCTAGCCGGGAACAGACCCAGTACTTC	CSASREQTQYF
few	TRBV7-9	.	TRBJ1-6	TGTGCCAGCAGCTTATCCAGCTCCTATAATTCACCCCTCCACTTT	CASSLSSSYNSPLHF
.	TRBV11-2	TRBD1	TRBJ2-7	TGTGCCAGCAAGACAGGGGCCTACGAGCAGTACTTC	CASKTGAYEQYF
.	TRBV7-9	.	TRBJ2-3	TGTGCCAGCAGCTTTGTGGCCAGAGCAGATACGCAGTATTTT	CASSFVARADTQYF
.	TRBV5-6	TRBD1	TRBJ1-6	TGTGCCAGCAGCCCAGGGGGCTTTAATTCACCCCTCCACTTT	CASSPGGFNSPLHF
.	TRBV4-1	TRBD2	TRBJ2-3	TGCGCCAGCAGCCCGTCACCCACCGGGACTAGCGAGTATACGCAGTATTTT	CASSPSPTGTSEYTQYF
few	TRBV6-2/TRBV6-3	TRBD1	TRBJ1-6	TGTGCCAGCAGTTACGGGACAGCTAATTCACCCCTCCACTTT	CASSYGTANSPLHF
.	TRBV20-1	TRBD1	TRBJ2-2	TGCAGTGCTAGAAACCAAAGGGGGACAGGGGGAACCGGGGAGCTGTTTTTT	CSARNQRGTGGTGELFF
once	TRBV30	TRBD1	TRBJ2-6	TGTGCCTGCTGGACAGGGTACTCTGGGGCCAACGTCCTGACTTTC	CACWTGYSGANVLTF
.	TRBV30	.	TRBJ2-7	TGTGCCTGGATCCGGCCTCCGCTAAACGAGCAGTACTTC	CAWIRPPLNEQYF